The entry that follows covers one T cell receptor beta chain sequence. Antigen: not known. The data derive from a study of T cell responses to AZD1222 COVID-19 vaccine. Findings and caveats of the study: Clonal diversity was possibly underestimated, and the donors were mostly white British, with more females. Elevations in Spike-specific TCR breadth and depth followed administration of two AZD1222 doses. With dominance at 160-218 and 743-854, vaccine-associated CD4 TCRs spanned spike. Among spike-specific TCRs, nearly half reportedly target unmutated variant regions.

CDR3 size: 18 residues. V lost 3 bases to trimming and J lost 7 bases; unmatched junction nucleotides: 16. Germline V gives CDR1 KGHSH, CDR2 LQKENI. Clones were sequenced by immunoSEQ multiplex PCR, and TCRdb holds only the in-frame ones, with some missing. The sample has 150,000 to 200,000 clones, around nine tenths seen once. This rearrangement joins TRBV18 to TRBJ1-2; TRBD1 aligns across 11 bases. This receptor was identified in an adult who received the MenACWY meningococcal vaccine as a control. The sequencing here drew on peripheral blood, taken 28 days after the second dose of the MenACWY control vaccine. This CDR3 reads CASSPYLGQGALPPGYTF. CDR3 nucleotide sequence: TGTGCCAGCTCACCGTATCTTGGACAGGGGGCTTTACCCCCTGGCTACACCTTC.